Below are 32 T cell receptor beta chains sequenced from a single sample in a study of cytomegalovirus exposure and HLA in healthy donors. The PCR used 60 Vbeta and 13 Jbeta primers. This table comes from immunoSEQ multiplex PCR, and its TCRdb copy is limited to in-frame clones, with some not included. The sample yields over 95,000 clones, around three quarters seen once. Sequences were obtained from PBMCs. Source of these receptors: a human donor in good health.

This clone was counted between two and nine times. The chain uses TRBV19 and TRBJ2-2, with TRBD2 as a possible D gene (7 bases). Trimming took 9 bases from V and 0 from J, leaving 14 bases between them. Germline CDR1 and CDR2: LNHDA and SQIVND (reference sequence). The CDR3 totals 15 residues. The CDR3 region is CASSWGGANTGELFF. CDR3 sequence (DNA): TGTGCCAGCAGTTGGGGGGGCGCGAACACCGGGGAGCTGTTTTTT. The full variable domain, completed using reference TRBV19 and TRBJ2-2, is DGGITQSPKYLFRKEGQNVTLSCEQNLNHDAMYWYRQDPGQGLRLIYYSQIVNDFQKGDIAEGYSVSREKKESFPLTVTSAQKNPTAFYLCASSWGGANTGELFFGEGSRLTVL.

This chain connects TRBV6-4 to TRBJ1-1; a possible D gene is TRBD1 (6 bases). Trimming shortened V by 6 bases and J by 1 base, and 18 bases separated the two germline ends. Germline V gives CDR1 MRHNA, CDR2 SNTAGT. CDR3 length: 16 residues. The CDR3 nucleotides are TGTGCCAGCAGATTTCCCCCGGGACACTCGAACACTGAAGCTTTCTTT. As protein: CASRFPPGHSNTEAFF.

The V call is TRBV5-4, the J call TRBJ1-2, with a weak D call TRBD1 (5 bases). CDR1 SGHNT and CDR2 YYREEE come from the germline V gene (reference sequence). The V end lost 0 bases, the J end lost 3 bases, and 12 bases lay between the germline ends. CDR3 length: 15 amino acids. Here the CDR3 reads CASSLEAGSYYGYTF. The CDR3, as DNA: TGTGCCAGCAGCTTGGAGGCAGGGTCGTACTATGGCTACACCTTC.

The rearrangement uses TRBV19 and TRBJ1-2, with D unresolved. Germline CDR1 reads LNHDA; CDR2 reads SQIVND (reference sequence). The CDR3 runs 12 residues. With 3 bases removed from V and 4 bases from J, the gap between germline ends came to 6 bases. CDR3 loop: CASSISVYGYTF. The DNA of the CDR3 is TGTGCCAGTAGTATTTCGGTCTATGGCTACACCTTC.

The chain uses TRBV18 and TRBJ1-6, with unresolved D. V shed 3 bases and J shed 6 bases, with 15 bases lying between them. Germline-derived CDR1 and CDR2 are KGHSH and LQKENI. The CDR3 length is 16 residues. DNA of the CDR3: TGTGCCAGCTCACCCCCGGACGGACTACTTAATTCACCCCTCCACTTT. Its translation: CASSPPDGLLNSPLHF.

As to this clone: Additional DNA sequences in this sample encode the identical CDR3. This sequence joins TRBV9 and TRBJ1-3, with D possibly being TRBD1 (5 bases). CDR3 length: 15 residues. Trimming took off 0 bases at V and 4 bases at J, with 11 bases between the two ends. The V gene's germline CDR1 is SGDLS and CDR2 YYNGEE. As DNA, the CDR3 is TGTGCCAGCAGCGTAGCTTCAGGGTTGGGAAACACCATATATTTT. It encodes CASSVASGLGNTIYF.

The J gene is TRBJ1-2, the V gene TRBV28; 9 bases are shared with TRBD1. CDR1 and CDR2 from the germline V gene are MDHEN and SYDVKM. V gave up 6 bases and J gave up 2 bases; unmatched junction bases: 7. The CDR3 consists of 15 residues. CDR3 DNA sequence: TGTGCCAGCAGCCGATTTGGGACAGGGAACTATGGCTACACCTTC. Amino acids: CASSRFGTGNYGYTF.

This clone was seen more than once but under ten times. The gene calls are TRBV6-6 and TRBJ1-2; D gene ambiguous. The CDR3 runs 11 residues. V was clipped by 2 bases and J by 10 bases, with 8 bases between them. Germline V gives CDR1 MNHNY, CDR2 SVGAGI (reference sequence). CDR3 residues: CASSYLEAYTF. Here the CDR3 DNA reads TGTGCCAGCAGTTACCTGGAGGCCTACACCTTC.

V and J are TRBV5-1 and TRBJ2-2; D gene ambiguous. From germline, CDR1 is SGHRS and CDR2 YFSETQ. The germline V and J ends were trimmed by 1 base and 3 bases, with 4 bases remaining between them. The CDR3 consists of 13 residues. The DNA for the CDR3 is TGCGCCAGCAGCTTGCGGGACACCGGGGAGCTGTTTTTT. Its translation: CASSLRDTGELFF. Full variable domain (missing parts from reference TRBV5-1 and TRBJ2-2): KAGVTQTPRYLIKTRGQQVTLSCSPISGHRSVSWYQQTPGQGLQFLFEYFSETQRNKGNFPGRFSGRQFSNSRSEMNVSTLELGDSALYLCASSLRDTGELFFGEGSRLTVL.

This chain uses TRBV7-2 with TRBJ2-3; no reliable D call. V was clipped by 6 bases and J by 3 bases, with 10 bases between them. CDR1 and CDR2 from the germline V gene are SGHTA and FQGNSA. The CDR3 runs to 13 residues. This CDR3 is CASSRVGTDTQYF. The DNA for the CDR3 is TGTGCCAGCAGTCGGGTGGGTACAGATACGCAGTATTTT.

This clone was found a few times. The rearrangement uses TRBV7-3 and TRBJ2-1; D is ambiguous. Germline loops: CDR1 SGHTA, CDR2 FQGTGA. Trimming took 5 bases from V and 1 from J, leaving 9 bases between them. The CDR3 is made up of 14 amino acids. For the CDR3, the DNA is TGTGCCAGCAGCGGAGCAGCTTCCTACAATGAGCAGTTCTTC. Encoded protein: CASSGAASYNEQFF.

The chain has TRBV7-8 and TRBJ1-1; D ambiguous. This CDR3 contains 13 residues. Trimming took 2 bases from V and 4 from J, leaving 8 bases between them. Germline CDR1 is SGHVS and CDR2 is FQNEAQ. CDR3 region: CASSLREGTEAFF. As DNA, the CDR3 is TGTGCCAGCAGCTTAAGGGAGGGCACTGAAGCTTTCTTT.

This sequence joins TRBV19 and TRBJ1-5, with TRBD1 matching 9 bases. The germline gives CDR1 LNHDA, CDR2 SQIVND (reference sequence). Unmatched junction bases numbered 16, after V lost 7 bases and J lost 3 bases. The CDR3 runs 18 residues. The CDR3 sequence: CASTKTGGLSTSNQPQHF. The CDR3 region has the DNA TGTGCCAGTACTAAGACAGGGGGGCTTAGTACCTCCAATCAGCCCCAGCATTTT.

The chain uses TRBV6-5 and TRBJ2-5, with unresolved D. The tail of the sequence fits TRBJ2-7 better, so the J call may be wrong. CDR1 MNHEY and CDR2 SVGAGI come from the germline V gene. This CDR3 is 13 amino acids long. CDR3 residues: CASSFAPPYEQYF. The CDR3 DNA follows: TGTGCCAGCAGTTTCGCCCCACCCTACGAGCAGTACTTC.

V usage is TRBV2 and J usage is TRBJ2-5, with D possibly TRBD2 on 6 matching bases. Germline CDR1 reads SNHLY; CDR2 reads FYNNEI. V dropped 5 bases and J dropped 5 bases, with 18 bases sitting between them. The CDR3 has 15 amino acids. The CDR3 here is CASSTGTSAHETQYF. In DNA form, the CDR3 reads TGTGCCAGCAGTACCGGGACTTCGGCCCATGAGACCCAGTACTTC. The variable domain in full, completed from reference TRBV2 and TRBJ2-5, reads EPEVTQTPSHQVTQMGQEVILRCVPISNHLYFYWYRQILGQKVEFLVSFYNNEISEKSEIFDDQFSVERPDGSNFTLKIRSTKLEDSAMYFCASSTGTSAHETQYFGPGTRLLVL.

This chain links TRBV5-5 with TRBJ2-1; D uncertain. Germline values: CDR1 SGHKS, CDR2 YYEKEE (reference sequence). Trimming stripped 0 bases from V and 3 bases from J, with 10 bases between. The CDR3 contains 15 residues. The CDR3 DNA reads TGTGCCAGCAGCTTGGGTTTACAAGACTACAATGAGCAGTTCTTC. Its protein product is CASSLGLQDYNEQFF.

This chain uses TRBV6-1 with TRBJ1-2, with D hard to call. This CDR3 region has 12 residues. Germline V gene sequence: CDR1 MNHNS, CDR2 SASEGT. V shed 5 bases and J shed 7 bases, with 11 bases lying between them. The CDR3 coding sequence is TGTGCCAGCAGTATCCCCGCGGGTGGCTACACCTTC. This gives the protein CASSIPAGGYTF.

The chain's CDR3 is CASSRQGQRETQYF. CDR3 coding DNA: TGTGCCAGCAGTAGACAGGGGCAACGGGAGACCCAGTACTTC. The chain uses TRBV6-1 and TRBJ2-5; 8 nucleotides line up with TRBD1. CDR1 MNHNS and CDR2 SASEGT come from the germline V gene. The CDR3 runs 14 residues. Unmatched junction bases numbered 7, after V lost 5 bases and J lost 5 bases.

The J gene is TRBJ1-3, the V gene TRBV5-1; no firm D call. CDR3 size: 16 residues. V shed 4 bases and J shed 1 base, with 15 bases lying between them. Germline values: CDR1 SGHRS, CDR2 YFSETQ. CDR3 DNA sequence: TGCGCCAGCAGCCTCGGGGTCGCCGGTTCTGGAAACACCATATATTTT. This translates into CASSLGVAGSGNTIYF.

The rearrangement uses TRBV7-9 and TRBJ2-3, with D unclear. The CDR3 is made up of 11 amino acids. Looked up from germline, CDR1 is SEHNR and CDR2 is FQNEAQ (reference sequence). V shed 7 bases and J shed 11 bases, with 13 bases lying between them. The CDR3, as DNA: TGTGCCAGCACCAATACTCCGGGGCAGTATTTT. This encodes CASTNTPGQYF. Full variable domain (missing parts from reference TRBV7-9 and TRBJ2-3): DTGVSQNPRHKITKRGQNVTFRCDPISEHNRLYWYRQTLGQGPEFLTYFQNEAQLEKSRLLSDRFSAERPKGSFSTLEIQRTEQGDSAMYLCASTNTPGQYFGPGTRLTVL.

V is TRBV5-4 and J is TRBJ2-1; D is undetermined. Germline CDR1 SGHNT, CDR2 YYREEE (reference sequence). V was shortened by 0 bases and J by 2 bases, with 9 bases between the two germline ends. The CDR3 extends over 15 amino acids. The CDR3 bases are TGTGCCAGCAGCTTGGGAGGAACCCCCTACAATGAGCAGTTCTTC. Amino acid sequence: CASSLGGTPYNEQFF.

The rearrangement uses TRBV29-1 and TRBJ1-2, with no clear D. V gave up 4 bases and J gave up 8 bases, with 8 bases separating them. The V gene's germline CDR1 is SQVTM and CDR2 ANQGSEA. The CDR3 is made up of 10 amino acids. In DNA, the CDR3 is TGCAGCGTTGGAACAGACGGCTACACCTTC. Amino acids: CSVGTDGYTF.

The chain employs TRBV6-5 and TRBJ2-7, with D perhaps TRBD1 (6 bases). CDR1 MNHEY and CDR2 SVGAGI come from the germline V gene. The length of the CDR3 is 15 residues. V was clipped by 6 bases and J by 2 bases, with 17 bases between them. The CDR3 loop reads CASSYGATGTYEQYF. The CDR3 DNA reads as TGTGCCAGCAGCTACGGCGCGACAGGTACCTACGAGCAGTACTTC.

J is TRBJ2-5 and V is TRBV6-1, with D perhaps matching TRBD2 (6 bases). This CDR3 has 14 amino acids. CDR1 MNHNS and CDR2 SASEGT come from the germline V gene. Trimming removed 0 bases at V and 8 bases at J, with 13 bases between. Written as DNA, the CDR3 is TGTGCCAGCAGTGAAGCGCCGAGGGGACTTACCCAGTACTTC. Residues: CASSEAPRGLTQYF.

This chain links TRBV29-1 with TRBJ2-1; D is possibly TRBD2 (5 bases). The V end lost 7 bases, the J end lost 2 bases, and 12 bases lay between the germline ends. This CDR3 region has 13 residues. Germline CDR1 and CDR2: SQVTM and ANQGSEA. CDR3 sequence (DNA): TGCAGCGCCCGGGAACCTACCTACAATGAGCAGTTCTTC. Translating gives CSAREPTYNEQFF.

This clone turned up a few times. The chain couples TRBV30 to TRBJ1-4; D uncertain. Germline V gene lookup returns CDR1 GTSNPN and CDR2 SVGIG (reference sequence). Trimming removed 4 bases at V and 5 bases at J, with 11 bases between. This CDR3 has 13 residues. For the CDR3, the DNA is TGTGCCTGGACCGTGGGCGGGAATGAAAAACTGTTTTTT. It specifies CAWTVGGNEKLFF.

This clone was seen only a few times. The genes are TRBV29-1 and TRBJ2-1; 8 nucleotides match TRBD2. This CDR3 region has 15 residues. From germline, CDR1 is SQVTM and CDR2 ANQGSEA. J was trimmed by 4 bases and V by 5 bases; bases with no gene match: 10. The CDR3 nucleotides are TGCAGCGTTTCTTTTGAGACGGGGGGGTACAATGAGCAGTTCTTC. Its translation: CSVSFETGGYNEQFF.

The chain recombines TRBV7-8 with TRBJ2-7; D is unclear. Trimming cost V 5 bases and J 2 bases, with 7 bases left between them. The CDR3 covers 12 residues. Germline CDR1 SGHVS, CDR2 FQNEAQ. This CDR3 is CASSPSAYEQYF. CDR3 in DNA: TGTGCCAGCAGCCCCTCGGCCTACGAGCAGTACTTC.

The rearrangement uses TRBV4-1 and TRBJ2-3; a possible D gene is TRBD2 (5 bases). The V gene's germline CDR1 is MGHRA and CDR2 YSYEKL. The CDR3 loop spans 17 amino acids. Deletions cut 5 bases from V and 3 bases from J, with 21 bases between. The CDR3 region is CASSSLSAAGWTDTQYF. The CDR3 nucleotides are TGCGCCAGCAGCTCCCTGTCGGCCGCGGGTTGGACAGATACGCAGTATTTT.

The rearrangement links TRBV29-1 to TRBJ1-5; D ambiguous. V was trimmed by 6 bases and J by 11 bases, leaving 14 bases between them. Germline V CDR1 and CDR2: SQVTM, ANQGSEA. The CDR3 covers 11 residues. The CDR3 here is CSVKFANSQHF. The CDR3 nucleotides read TGCAGCGTAAAGTTCGCGAATTCCCAGCATTTT.

With respect to this clone: The junction shows a germline mismatch at one end, possibly a read error. This chain links TRBV27 with TRBJ2-2; 13 nucleotides align to TRBD2. Germline loops: CDR1 MNHEY, CDR2 SMNVEV (reference sequence). The CDR3 spans 16 residues. The CDR3 DNA reads as TGTGCCAGCAGTTTTGCACTAGCGGGAGGGACCGGGGAGCTGCTTTTT. Its protein product is CASSFALAGGTGELLF.

The CDR3 region is CASSPGQNTEAFF. The CDR3 DNA reads as TGTGCCAGCAGCCCGGGACAGAACACTGAAGCTTTCTTT. The chain joins TRBV14 to TRBJ1-1, with D tentatively TRBD1 (6 bases). The V gene's germline CDR1 is SGHDN and CDR2 FVKESK. The CDR3 sequence is 13 residues long. Trimming removed 4 bases at V and 1 base at J, with 7 bases between.